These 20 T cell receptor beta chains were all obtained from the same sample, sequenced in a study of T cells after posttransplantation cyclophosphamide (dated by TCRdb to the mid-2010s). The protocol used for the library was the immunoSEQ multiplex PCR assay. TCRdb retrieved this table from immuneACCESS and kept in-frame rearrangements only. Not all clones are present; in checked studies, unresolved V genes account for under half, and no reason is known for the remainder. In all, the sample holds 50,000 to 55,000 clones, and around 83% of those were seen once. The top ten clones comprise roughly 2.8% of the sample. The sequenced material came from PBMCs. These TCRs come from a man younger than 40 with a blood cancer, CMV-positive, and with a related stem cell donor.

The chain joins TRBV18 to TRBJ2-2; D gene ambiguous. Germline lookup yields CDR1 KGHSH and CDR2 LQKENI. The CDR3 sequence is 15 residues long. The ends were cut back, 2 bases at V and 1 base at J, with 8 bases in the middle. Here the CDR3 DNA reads TGTGCCAGCTCACCAATTGTTAGGAACACCGGGGAGCTGTTTTTT. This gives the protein CASSPIVRNTGELFF.

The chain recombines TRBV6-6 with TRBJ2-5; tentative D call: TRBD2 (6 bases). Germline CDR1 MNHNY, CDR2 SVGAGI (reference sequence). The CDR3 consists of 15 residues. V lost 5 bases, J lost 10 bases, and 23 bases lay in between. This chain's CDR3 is CASSGEDTTVGVQYF. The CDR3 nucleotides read TGTGCCAGCAGTGGGGAGGACACGACGGTGGGGGTCCAGTACTTC.

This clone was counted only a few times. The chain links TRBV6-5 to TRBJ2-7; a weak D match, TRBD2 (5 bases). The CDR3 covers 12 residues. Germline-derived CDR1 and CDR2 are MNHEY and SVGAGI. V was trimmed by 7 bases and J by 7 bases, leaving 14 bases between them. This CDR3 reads CASTSMGEEQYF. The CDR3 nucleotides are TGTGCCAGCACCTCTATGGGAGAGGAGCAGTACTTC.

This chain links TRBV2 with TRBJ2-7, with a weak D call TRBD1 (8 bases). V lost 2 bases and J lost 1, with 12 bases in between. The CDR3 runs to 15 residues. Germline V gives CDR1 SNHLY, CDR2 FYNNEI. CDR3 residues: CASSETGGGSYEQYF. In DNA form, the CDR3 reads TGTGCCAGCAGTGAAACAGGGGGGGGATCCTACGAGCAGTACTTC.

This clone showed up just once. CDR3 in amino acids: CASGAGGANTGELFF. The CDR3 DNA sequence: TGTGCCAGCGGGGCTGGGGGCGCGAACACCGGGGAGCTGTTTTTT. The chain uses TRBV28 and TRBJ2-2, with D possibly being TRBD1 (6 bases). The CDR3 totals 15 residues. With 8 bases removed from V and 0 bases from J, the gap between germline ends came to 13 bases. CDR1 and CDR2 from the germline V gene are MDHEN and SYDVKM.

In DNA, the CDR3 is TGTGCCAGCTCACGACAAGGACCTGACAGTTTGGAGACCCAGTACTTC. Its protein product is CASSRQGPDSLETQYF. V usage is TRBV18 and J usage is TRBJ2-5, with a weak D call TRBD1 (5 bases). The length of the CDR3 is 16 residues. V was trimmed by 4 bases and J by 5 bases, leaving 20 bases between them. The germline gives CDR1 KGHSH, CDR2 LQKENI.

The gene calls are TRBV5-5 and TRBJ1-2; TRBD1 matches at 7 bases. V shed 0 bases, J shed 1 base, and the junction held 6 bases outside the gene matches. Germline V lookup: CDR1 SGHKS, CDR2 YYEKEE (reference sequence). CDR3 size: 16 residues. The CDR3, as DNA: TGTGCCAGCAGCTTGGTGGGGACAGCCAGTAACTATGGCTACACCTTC. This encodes CASSLVGTASNYGYTF.

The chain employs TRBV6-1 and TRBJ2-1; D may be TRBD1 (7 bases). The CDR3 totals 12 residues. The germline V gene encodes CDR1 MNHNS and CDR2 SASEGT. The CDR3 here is CGLATGRNEQFF. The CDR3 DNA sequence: TGTGGCTTAGCGACAGGGAGGAATGAGCAGTTCTTC.

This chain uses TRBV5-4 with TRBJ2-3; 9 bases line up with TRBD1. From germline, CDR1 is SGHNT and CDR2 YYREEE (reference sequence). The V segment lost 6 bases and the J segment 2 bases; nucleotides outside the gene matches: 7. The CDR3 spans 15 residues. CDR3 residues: CASKLDRGYTDTQYF. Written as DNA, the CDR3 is TGTGCCAGCAAACTCGACAGGGGGTACACAGATACGCAGTATTTT.

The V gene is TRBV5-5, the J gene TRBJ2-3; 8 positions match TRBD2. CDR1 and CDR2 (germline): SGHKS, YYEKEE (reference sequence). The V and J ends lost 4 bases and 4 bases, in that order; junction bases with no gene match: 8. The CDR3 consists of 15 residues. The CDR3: CASSRTSYRADTQYF. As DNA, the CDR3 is TGTGCCAGCAGCCGGACTAGCTATAGGGCAGATACGCAGTATTTT.

In DNA form, the CDR3 reads TGTGCCAGCAGTTTAAGCCGAGGCCTCTACGAGCAGTACTTC. This encodes CASSLSRGLYEQYF. The chain has TRBV28 and TRBJ2-7; D call uncertain. This CDR3 spans 14 amino acids. Per the germline V gene, CDR1 is MDHEN and CDR2 is SYDVKM. Trimming removed 2 bases from V and 3 bases from J, with 11 bases in between.

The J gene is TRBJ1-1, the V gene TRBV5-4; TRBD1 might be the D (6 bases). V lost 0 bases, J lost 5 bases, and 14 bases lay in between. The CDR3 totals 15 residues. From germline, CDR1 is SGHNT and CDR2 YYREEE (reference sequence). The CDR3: CASSLVGGAGTEAFF. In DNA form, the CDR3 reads TGTGCCAGCAGCTTGGTTGGGGGCGCCGGGACTGAAGCTTTCTTT.

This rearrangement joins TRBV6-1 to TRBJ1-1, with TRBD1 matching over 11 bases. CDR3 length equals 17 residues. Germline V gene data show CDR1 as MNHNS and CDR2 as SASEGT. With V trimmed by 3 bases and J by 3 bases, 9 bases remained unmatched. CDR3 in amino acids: CASSDGQGARWHTEAFF. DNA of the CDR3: TGTGCCAGCAGTGACGGACAGGGGGCGCGTTGGCACACTGAAGCTTTCTTT.

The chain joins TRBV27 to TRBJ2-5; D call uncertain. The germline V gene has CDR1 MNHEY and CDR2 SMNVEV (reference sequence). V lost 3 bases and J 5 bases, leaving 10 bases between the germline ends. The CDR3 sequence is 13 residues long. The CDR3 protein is CASSFTRWETQYF. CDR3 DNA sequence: TGTGCCAGCAGTTTTACACGTTGGGAGACCCAGTACTTC.

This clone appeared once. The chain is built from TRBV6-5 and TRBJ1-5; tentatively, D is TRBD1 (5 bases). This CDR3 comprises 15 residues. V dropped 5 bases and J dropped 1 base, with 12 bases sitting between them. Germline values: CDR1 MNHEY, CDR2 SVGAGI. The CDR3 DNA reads TGTGCCAGCAGTAAGGGACTGGAAAGCAATCAGCCCCAGCATTTT. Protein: CASSKGLESNQPQHF.

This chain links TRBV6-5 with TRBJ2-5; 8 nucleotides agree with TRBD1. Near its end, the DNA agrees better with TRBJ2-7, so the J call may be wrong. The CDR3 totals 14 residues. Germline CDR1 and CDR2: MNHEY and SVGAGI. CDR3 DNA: TGTGCCAGCAGTGGCCGGGACAGGCCCTACGAGCAGTACTTC. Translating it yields CASSGRDRPYEQYF.

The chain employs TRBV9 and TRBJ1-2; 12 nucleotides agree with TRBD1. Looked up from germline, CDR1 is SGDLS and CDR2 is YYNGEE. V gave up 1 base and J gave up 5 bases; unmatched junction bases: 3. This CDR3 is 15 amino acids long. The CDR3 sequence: CASSVRDRGRYGYTF. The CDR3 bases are TGTGCCAGCAGCGTAAGGGACAGGGGGCGGTATGGCTACACCTTC.

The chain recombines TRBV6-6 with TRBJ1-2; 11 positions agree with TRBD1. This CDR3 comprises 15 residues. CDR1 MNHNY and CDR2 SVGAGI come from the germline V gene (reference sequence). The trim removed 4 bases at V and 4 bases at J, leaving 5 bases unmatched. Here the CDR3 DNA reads TGTGCCAGCAGTTCATCGGGACAGGGGGTCTATGGCTACACCTTC. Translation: CASSSSGQGVYGYTF.

The CDR3 nucleotides are TGCGCCAGCAGCCAAGCGCCACCGGGACAGGGGGCCTACGAGCAGTACTTC. Translation gives CASSQAPPGQGAYEQYF. The chain recombines TRBV4-1 with TRBJ2-5; TRBD1 aligns across 11 bases. TRBJ2-7 explains the end of the DNA better; the J call may be wrong. Germline V gene lookup returns CDR1 MGHRA and CDR2 YSYEKL. The CDR3 has 17 amino acids.

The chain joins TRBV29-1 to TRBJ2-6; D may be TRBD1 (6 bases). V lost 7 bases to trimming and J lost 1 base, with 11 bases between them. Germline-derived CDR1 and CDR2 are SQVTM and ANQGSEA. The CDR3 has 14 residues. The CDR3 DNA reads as TGCAGCGGGCTAACAGGGTCTGGGGCCAACGTCCTGACTTTC. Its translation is CSGLTGSGANVLTF.